The source of this TCR beta chain is a study of shared clonotypes between healthy human individuals. Whole-study findings and limits: A limitation of the genetic and exposure-history diversity represented arose from few donors. Clonotypes that were shared across a handful of donors made up 4.5% to 5% of naive CD4 clonotypes.

Concerning this clone itself: Antigen specificity is unknown. Other DNA sequences in the same sample also yield this CDR3.

Germline CDR1 is MDHEN and CDR2 is SYDVKM. The CDR3 covers 12 residues. The V end lost 9 bases, the J end lost 4 bases, and 11 bases lay between the germline ends. About 30,000 T cell genomes (around 200 ng DNA) went into each sorted-subset replicate. This table comes from immunoSEQ multiplex PCR, and its TCRdb copy is limited to in-frame clones, with some not included. This table has roughly 640,000 clones, around 67% appearing once. The split of CD4+ cells yielded CD45RA+ naive and CD45RA-negative memory subsets. What was sequenced was memory CD4+ T cells sorted from blood. Subset noted: CD45RA-negative fraction. The rearrangement uses TRBV28 and TRBJ2-3; D is unresolved. This clonotype was obtained from a woman between 25 and 40 years old in good health. The CDR3 spells CASSRTADTQYF. CDR3 bases: TGTGCCAGTAGTCGAACAGCAGATACGCAGTATTTT. The full variable domain, with the rest looked up from reference TRBV28 and TRBJ2-3, is DVKVTQSSRYLVKRTGEKVFLECVQDMDHENMFWYRQDPGLGLRLIYFSYDVKMKEKGDIPEGYSVSREKKERFSLILESASTNQTSMYLCASSRTADTQYFGPGTRLTVL.